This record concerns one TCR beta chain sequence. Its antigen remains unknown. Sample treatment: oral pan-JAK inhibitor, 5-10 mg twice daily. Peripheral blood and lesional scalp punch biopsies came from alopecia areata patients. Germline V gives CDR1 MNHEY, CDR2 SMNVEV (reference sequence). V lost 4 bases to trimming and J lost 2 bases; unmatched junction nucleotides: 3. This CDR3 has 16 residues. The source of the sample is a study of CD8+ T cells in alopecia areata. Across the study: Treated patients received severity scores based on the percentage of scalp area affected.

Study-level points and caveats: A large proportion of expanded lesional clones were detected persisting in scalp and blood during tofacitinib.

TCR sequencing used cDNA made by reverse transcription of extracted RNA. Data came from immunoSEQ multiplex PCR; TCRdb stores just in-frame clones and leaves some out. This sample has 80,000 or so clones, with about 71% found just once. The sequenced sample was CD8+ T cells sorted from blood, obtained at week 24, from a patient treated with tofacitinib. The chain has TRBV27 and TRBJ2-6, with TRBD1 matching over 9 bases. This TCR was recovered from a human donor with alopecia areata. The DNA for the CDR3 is TGTGCCAGCAGTTACCGACAGGGGGCTGGGGCCAACGTCCTGACTTTC. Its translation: CASSYRQGAGANVLTF.